Each of the 18 T cell receptor beta chains below was sequenced from the same sample in a study of cytomegalovirus exposure and HLA in healthy donors. Researchers ran the PCR with 60 Vbeta and 13 Jbeta primers. The table came from immunoSEQ multiplex PCR; TCRdb's copy has only in-frame clones and leaves some out. The table shows around 100,000 clones, with approximately 60% occurring only once. The sequenced sample was PBMCs. These receptors originate from a woman aged 25 to 39 in good health and CMV-seronegative.

There are a few counts of this clone. V gene TRBV5-6 combines with J gene TRBJ2-3; 7 nucleotides line up with TRBD2. Germline V gives CDR1 SGHDT, CDR2 YYEEEE. Trimming cost V 0 bases and J 0 bases; bases outside gene matches: 4. The length of the CDR3 is 16 residues. This CDR3 reads CASSLAVSGSTDTQYF. Here the CDR3 DNA reads TGTGCCAGCAGCTTGGCTGTTAGCGGGAGCACAGATACGCAGTATTTT.

This rearrangement joins TRBV7-2 to TRBJ2-7; the D gene is possibly TRBD1 (6 bases). Germline V gene data show CDR1 as SGHTA and CDR2 as FQGNSA. This CDR3 is 15 amino acids long. V lost 2 bases to trimming and J lost 5 bases, with 16 bases between them. The CDR3 DNA follows: TGTGCCAGCAGCTTAAGTACAGGGAACGGTCACGAGCAGTACTTC. As protein: CASSLSTGNGHEQYF.

The chain recombines TRBV4-1 with TRBJ2-7, with TRBD2 matching over 13 bases. Germline V gene sequence: CDR1 MGHRA, CDR2 YSYEKL. V lost 1 base and J lost 3; bases outside the gene matches: 6. This CDR3 is built from 17 residues. CDR3 sequence (DNA): TGCGCCAGCAGCCAAGTGACCGGGACTAGCGGGATCTACGAGCAGTACTTC. As protein: CASSQVTGTSGIYEQYF.

The V call is TRBV27, the J call TRBJ1-4; 9 bases agree with TRBD1. From germline, CDR1 is MNHEY and CDR2 SMNVEV (reference sequence). V lost 0 bases and J lost 6; bases outside the gene matches: 8. This CDR3 comprises 17 residues. CDR3 nucleotides: TGTGCCAGCAGTTTATCGAATTCCGGGACAGGGTATGAAAAACTGTTTTTT. This gives the protein CASSLSNSGTGYEKLFF.

This clone is medium-sized (0.01 to 0.1%) by share. The chain is built from TRBV2 and TRBJ2-3, with 10 bases that match TRBD2. Germline CDR1 reads SNHLY; CDR2 reads FYNNEI. V trimming: 8 bases; J trimming: 4 bases; junction bases outside the gene matches: 9. The CDR3 is 15 amino acids. CDR3 DNA: TGTGCCAGCTCCCTAGCGGGAGTCACCCCAGATACGCAGTATTTT. Its translation: CASSLAGVTPDTQYF.

This clone was picked up one time. The chain recombines TRBV20-1 with TRBJ2-7; 12 bases are a match to TRBD2. The CDR3 is 11 residues long. CDR1 DFQATT and CDR2 SNEGSKA come from the germline V gene (reference sequence). J gave up 12 bases and V 7 bases, and 7 bases lay outside the gene matches. CDR3 loop: CSVQTSGSVYF. The CDR3 DNA reads TGCAGTGTCCAGACTAGCGGGAGCGTGTACTTC.

V and J are TRBV5-1 and TRBJ2-2; perhaps TRBD1 as D (6 bases). The CDR3 has 18 residues. V shed 4 bases and J shed 6 bases, with 25 bases lying between them. The germline V gene encodes CDR1 SGHRS and CDR2 YFSETQ. The CDR3 sequence is CASSLHPSQGRLAGELFF. For the CDR3, the DNA is TGCGCCAGCAGCCTACACCCCTCGCAGGGGAGATTGGCCGGGGAGCTGTTTTTT.

This chain's CDR3 is CASSFGAASSYNEQFF. CDR3 bases: TGTGCCAGCAGTTTTGGAGCGGCCAGCTCCTACAATGAGCAGTTCTTC. This chain links TRBV6-5 with TRBJ2-1, with D possibly being TRBD2 (5 bases). This CDR3 spans 16 amino acids. Looked up from germline, CDR1 is MNHEY and CDR2 is SVGAGI. Trimming removed 4 bases from V and 0 bases from J, with 13 bases in between.

The table lists this clone with a count of one. V usage is TRBV28 and J usage is TRBJ2-7; 7 bases fit TRBD2. J lost 3 bases, V lost 6 bases, and 11 bases had no gene match. Germline values: CDR1 MDHEN, CDR2 SYDVKM. The CDR3 loop spans 15 amino acids. This CDR3 is CASRYGWAGVYEQYF. CDR3 nucleotide sequence: TGTGCCAGCAGATATGGATGGGCGGGGGTCTACGAGCAGTACTTC.

The gene calls are TRBV6-1 and TRBJ1-4; a weak D match, TRBD1 (6 bases). This CDR3 is built from 14 residues. Germline V gene lookup returns CDR1 MNHNS and CDR2 SASEGT. The germline V and J ends were trimmed by 8 bases and 7 bases, with 17 bases remaining between them. The CDR3 DNA reads as TGTGCCAGCGAAACAGGGTCCTTTAGTGAAAAACTGTTTTTT. This gives the protein CASETGSFSEKLFF.

CDR3 in amino acids: CASSPTGVGEQYF. The CDR3 DNA is TGTGCCAGCAGCCCGACAGGGGTGGGCGAGCAGTACTTC. V usage is TRBV6-5 and J usage is TRBJ2-7; 8 nucleotides line up with TRBD1. The germline V gene has CDR1 MNHEY and CDR2 SVGAGI. V was pared by 6 bases and J by 6 bases, with 7 bases of the junction left unmatched. CDR3 size: 13 residues.

The genes are TRBV15 and TRBJ1-3, with D unclear. The length of the CDR3 is 14 residues. The germline CDR1 and CDR2 sequences are LNHNV and YYDKDF (reference sequence). V was shortened by 7 bases and J by 0 bases, with 10 bases between the two germline ends. The CDR3 protein is CATTPTYSGNTIYF. The DNA for the CDR3 is TGTGCCACCACCCCGACTTACTCTGGAAACACCATATATTTT.

The chain couples TRBV19 to TRBJ1-4; D unresolved. Between the trimmed V and J ends, which lost 7 bases and 4 bases, there was a span of 13 bases. The CDR3 contains 14 residues. Germline V gene data show CDR1 as LNHDA and CDR2 as SQIVND (reference sequence). The CDR3 loop reads CASTLSGFNEKLFF. The CDR3 nucleotides read TGTGCCAGTACCTTGAGTGGTTTTAATGAAAAACTGTTTTTT.

Comments on this clone: Different DNA sequences within this sample yield the same CDR3. The chain has TRBV6-5 and TRBJ2-7, with 16 bases matching TRBD2. Germline V gene lookup returns CDR1 MNHEY and CDR2 SVGAGI. V shed 2 bases, J shed 6 bases, and the junction held 4 bases outside the gene matches. CDR3 length: 16 residues. The CDR3 protein is CASSYAGLAGGSEQYF. The DNA for the CDR3 is TGTGCCAGCAGTTACGCGGGACTAGCGGGAGGGTCCGAGCAGTACTTC.

This rearrangement joins TRBV6-1 to TRBJ2-2; TRBD2 matches at 7 bases. CDR3 length: 15 residues. The V gene end was trimmed by 3 bases and the J gene end by 6 bases; junction bases not matched to a gene: 7. The germline gives CDR1 MNHNS, CDR2 SASEGT. The CDR3 DNA sequence: TGTGCCAGCAGTGACAAGCCGCGGGAGCCCGGGGAGCTGTTTTTT. Translating gives CASSDKPREPGELFF.

This clone was seen a few times. The chain employs TRBV28 and TRBJ1-2; D not resolved. Germline CDR1 is MDHEN and CDR2 is SYDVKM. The V end lost 2 bases, the J end lost 8 bases, and 21 bases lay between the germline ends. The length of the CDR3 is 16 residues. In DNA, the CDR3 is TGTGCCAGCAGTTTAGTAGTCACAACGCTTCCAGGAGGCTACACCTTC. It translates to CASSLVVTTLPGGYTF.

The J gene is TRBJ2-1, the V gene TRBV5-6; D uncertain. V lost 5 bases to trimming and J lost 0 bases, with 15 bases between them. The CDR3 extends over 16 amino acids. The germline V gene encodes CDR1 SGHDT and CDR2 YYEEEE. The CDR3, as DNA: TGTGCCAGCAGTCGCAAAACAGCCAGCTCCTACAATGAGCAGTTCTTC. This translates into CASSRKTASSYNEQFF. The full variable domain, completed using reference TRBV5-6 and TRBJ2-1, is DAGVTQSPTHLIKTRGQQVTLRCSPKSGHDTVSWYQQALGQGPQFIFQYYEEEERQRGNFPDRFSGHQFPNYSSELNVNALLLGDSALYLCASSRKTASSYNEQFFGPGTRLTVL.

V and J are TRBV7-2 and TRBJ1-5, with 12 nucleotides matching TRBD1. CDR1 and CDR2 (germline): SGHTA, FQGNSA. V gave up 1 base and J gave up 6 bases; unmatched junction bases: 4. The CDR3 is made up of 16 amino acids. The CDR3 is CASSLGGTGGLQPQHF. The CDR3 DNA reads TGTGCCAGCAGCTTAGGCGGGACAGGGGGCCTTCAGCCCCAGCATTTT.